Included here is one T cell receptor beta chain sequence, with context. V lost 6 bases to trimming and J lost 5 bases; unmatched junction nucleotides: 11. The CDR3 runs to 15 residues. Germline-derived CDR1 and CDR2 are SEHNR and FQNEAQ (reference sequence). Every isolated RNA sample was fully reverse transcribed, so sequencing captured expressed TCRB transcripts. The method was immunoSEQ multiplex PCR; TCRdb's version includes in-frame clones alone and lacks a portion of them. Seen here are hundreds of thousands of clones, around 15% observed once, and the top ten hold 0.07% to 0.095%. These data come from a study of beta chain features in type 1 diabetes.

This TCR was recovered from a man in his late teens or twenties in good health. The rearrangement uses TRBV7-9 and TRBJ2-5; TRBD1 matches 8 bases. The sequenced sample was naive CD4+ T cells from blood. The CDR3, as DNA: TGTGCCAGCAGTATAAGGCAGGGGGCGCAGGAGACCCAGTACTTC. Translating it yields CASSIRQGAQETQYF.